A single sample gave rise to the 18 T cell receptor beta chains below, sequenced in a study of cytomegalovirus exposure and HLA in healthy donors. Both 60 Vbeta primers and 13 Jbeta primers went into the PCR. This table comes from immunoSEQ multiplex PCR, and its TCRdb copy is limited to in-frame clones, with some not included. The table has approximately 140,000 clones, over 75% seen once. Sequenced: PBMCs. All receptors derive from a man aged 40-55 years in good health and CMV-seronegative.

The chain is built from TRBV30 and TRBJ2-7, with a tentative D call TRBD1 (6 bases). V lost 4 bases and J lost 0, with 19 bases in between. This CDR3 has 16 residues. Germline loops: CDR1 GTSNPN, CDR2 SVGIG (reference sequence). The CDR3 sequence: CAWMRPGQPFSYEQYF. CDR3 nucleotides: TGTGCCTGGATGCGCCCGGGACAACCTTTCTCCTACGAGCAGTACTTC.

The rearrangement uses TRBV10-3 and TRBJ1-2, with a weak D call TRBD1 (6 bases). CDR3 length equals 15 residues. The V end lost 8 bases, the J end lost 5 bases, and 21 bases lay between the germline ends. Looked up from germline, CDR1 is ENHRY and CDR2 is SYGVKD. DNA of the CDR3: TGTGCCATCTCCGGACAGTCCGAGATTGGTTATGGCTACACCTTC. Translation: CAISGQSEIGYGYTF.

V gene TRBV10-1 combines with J gene TRBJ2-3, with 7 bases aligning to TRBD1. Germline trimming cut 5 bases from V and 3 bases from J; bases unmatched to any gene: 5. CDR3 length: 14 amino acids. CDR1 WNHNN and CDR2 SYGVQD come from the germline V gene (reference sequence). The CDR3 DNA follows: TGCGCCAGCAGTCCCTTACAGGGGACAGATACGCAGTATTTT. This sequence encodes CASSPLQGTDTQYF.

This clone was found a few times. V usage is TRBV4-3 and J usage is TRBJ2-7; D not certain. Looked up from germline, CDR1 is LGHNA and CDR2 is YSLEER. Deletions cut 1 base from V and 3 bases from J, with 7 bases between. This CDR3 is built from 13 residues. CDR3 sequence: CASSQGQFYEQYF. DNA for the CDR3: TGCGCCAGCAGCCAAGGCCAGTTCTACGAGCAGTACTTC.

This clone was seen a few times. The chain combines TRBV5-4 with TRBJ2-2; 8 positions agree with TRBD2. With V trimmed by 4 bases and J by 4 bases, 6 bases remained unmatched. This CDR3 spans 15 amino acids. CDR1 is SGHNT and CDR2 is YYREEE in the germline V gene (reference sequence). Written as DNA, the CDR3 is TGTGCCAGCAGCCCGAGCGGGGGATCCACCGGGGAGCTGTTTTTT. Amino acid sequence: CASSPSGGSTGELFF.

The chain employs TRBV19 and TRBJ2-7; no definite D call. V was cut by 4 bases and J by 0 bases, with 13 bases left in between. Germline lookup yields CDR1 LNHDA and CDR2 SQIVND (reference sequence). This CDR3 comprises 15 residues. CDR3 region: CASSTGYPPSYEQYF. For the CDR3, the DNA is TGTGCCAGTAGTACAGGATATCCCCCCTCCTACGAGCAGTACTTC. The full variable domain, its missing parts supplied by reference TRBV19 and TRBJ2-7, is DGGITQSPKYLFRKEGQNVTLSCEQNLNHDAMYWYRQDPGQGLRLIYYSQIVNDFQKGDIAEGYSVSREKKESFPLTVTSAQKNPTAFYLCASSTGYPPSYEQYFGPGTRLTVT.

This clone was recorded a few times. The sample carries other DNA sequences with the same CDR3. The chain carries TRBV11-2 and TRBJ2-1, with D unresolved. The CDR3 totals 13 residues. Germline-derived CDR1 and CDR2 are SGHAT and FQNNGV. V dropped 1 base and J dropped 5 bases, with 6 bases sitting between them. The CDR3 DNA is TGTGCCAGCAGCTTAGGATTAGACAATGAGCAGTTCTTC. This gives the protein CASSLGLDNEQFF.

The rearrangement links TRBV9 to TRBJ1-6, with D possibly matching TRBD1 (6 bases). From germline, CDR1 is SGDLS and CDR2 YYNGEE. Trimming took 0 bases from V and 8 from J, leaving 12 bases between them. The CDR3 runs to 15 residues. The DNA of the CDR3 is TGTGCCAGCAGCGTAGGGGGCAGGGGAGATTCACCCCTCCACTTT. Its translation is CASSVGGRGDSPLHF.

This clone was detected only once. This chain links TRBV29-1 with TRBJ2-7; tentative D call: TRBD2 (5 bases). Germline-derived CDR1 and CDR2 are SQVTM and ANQGSEA. CDR3 length: 13 residues. The V end lost 7 bases, the J end lost 2 bases, and 15 bases lay between the germline ends. DNA of the CDR3: TGCAGCGCCGGGAAGGCGTCGCCCTACGAGCAGTACTTC. Protein: CSAGKASPYEQYF.

Points on this clone: A junction boundary mismatches the germline segment, possibly from a read error. CDR3 DNA: TGTGCCAGCAGTTTAGGACAGCCGCGGGAGACCCAGTACTTC. Its translation is CASSLGQPRETQYF. The chain carries TRBV7-8 and TRBJ2-5, with D possibly being TRBD1 (6 bases). This CDR3 contains 14 residues. The germline V gene encodes CDR1 SGHVS and CDR2 FQNEAQ.

This chain joins TRBV11-3 and TRBJ2-2; no definite D call. V was shortened by 4 bases and J by 7 bases, with 13 bases between the two germline ends. Germline assignment: CDR1 SGHNT and CDR2 YENEEA. The length of the CDR3 is 14 residues. CDR3 region: CASSSRNGLGELFF. Here the CDR3 DNA reads TGTGCCAGCAGCTCCCGAAATGGCCTCGGGGAGCTGTTTTTT.

The rearrangement links TRBV18 to TRBJ2-2; D is perhaps TRBD2 (6 bases). Germline values: CDR1 KGHSH, CDR2 LQKENI. The ends were cut back, 2 bases at V and 4 bases at J, with 8 bases in the middle. CDR3 length: 14 residues. In DNA form, the CDR3 reads TGTGCCAGCTCACCAAAGGGAGGCACCGGGGAGCTGTTTTTT. Amino acids: CASSPKGGTGELFF.

This clone occurred once. This rearrangement joins TRBV6-6 to TRBJ2-3; 8 nucleotides match TRBD1. The germline gives CDR1 MNHNY, CDR2 SVGAGI (reference sequence). The CDR3 extends over 16 amino acids. J lost 5 bases, V lost 2 bases, and 9 bases had no gene match. CDR3 in amino acids: CASSYPSRQGQDTQYF. As DNA, the CDR3 is TGTGCCAGCAGTTACCCATCACGACAGGGGCAAGATACGCAGTATTTT.

This sequence joins TRBV27 and TRBJ2-2; 7 nucleotides line up with TRBD2. Per the germline V gene, CDR1 is MNHEY and CDR2 is SMNVEV (reference sequence). Trimming at V came to 4 bases and at J to 7 bases, leaving 15 bases not matched to a gene. The CDR3 spans 17 residues. Here the CDR3 reads CASSSIGEILAFGELFF. DNA of the CDR3: TGTGCCAGCAGTTCAATAGGGGAAATACTAGCGTTCGGGGAGCTGTTTTTT.

A few counts support this clone. The chain joins TRBV13 to TRBJ2-3, with 9 bases fitting TRBD2. Germline trimming cut 3 bases from V and 4 bases from J; bases unmatched to any gene: 14. This CDR3 region has 18 residues. Germline-derived CDR1 and CDR2 are PRHDT and FYEKMQ (reference sequence). CDR3 DNA: TGTGCCAGCAGCTTTTCCCCCCGAGTGCGGGGGGGCGCAGATACGCAGTATTTT. This gives the protein CASSFSPRVRGGADTQYF.

This chain uses TRBV11-2 with TRBJ1-2; 10 nucleotides agree with TRBD1. The V gene end was trimmed by 7 bases and the J gene end by 6 bases; junction bases not matched to a gene: 8. CDR1 is SGHAT and CDR2 is FQNNGV in the germline V gene. CDR3 length: 14 residues. The chain's CDR3 is CASTEGGTGDGYTF. For the CDR3, the DNA is TGTGCCAGCACCGAGGGGGGGACAGGGGATGGCTACACCTTC.

The rearrangement uses TRBV4-2 and TRBJ1-1; D might be TRBD1 (5 bases). V gave up 3 bases and J gave up 3 bases, with 17 bases separating them. CDR1 and CDR2 from the germline V gene are LGHNA and YNFKEQ. The CDR3 loop spans 16 amino acids. The CDR3 DNA reads as TGTGCCAGCAGCCATCCCCTGGGTGGGGCGGACACTGAAGCTTTCTTT. Protein product: CASSHPLGGADTEAFF.

The chain combines TRBV9 with TRBJ2-1; D gene uncertain. CDR1 is SGDLS and CDR2 is YYNGEE in the germline V gene. Trimming stripped 0 bases from V and 8 bases from J, with 9 bases between. This CDR3 is 13 amino acids long. The CDR3, as DNA: TGTGCCAGCAGCGTAGCACAAAGCGATGAGCAGTTCTTC. This codes for CASSVAQSDEQFF.